Here is one T cell receptor (beta chain) with its context. The antigen remains undetermined. Primers included in the PCR were 60 Vbeta and 13 Jbeta primers. The table came from immunoSEQ multiplex PCR; TCRdb's copy has only in-frame clones and leaves some out. The top ten hold approximately 2.9% of the sample, which has around 65,000 clones, approximately 78% seen once. This CDR3 has 14 amino acids. Between the trimmed V and J ends, which lost 2 bases and 7 bases, there was a span of 12 bases. The germline gives CDR1 SGHVS, CDR2 FQNEAQ. This specimen comes from a study of cytomegalovirus exposure and HLA in healthy donors. The overall study: Inside one of the first data releases sat about 85 million unique TCRs taken from HLA-typed donors. Notes on the study in general: Presence/absence analyses assumed roughly uniform sequencing depth across donors.

The sample consisted of PBMCs. The receptor's source is a girl between 10 and 17 years old in good health and CMV-seropositive. The chain links TRBV7-8 to TRBJ1-5; D is undetermined. CDR3 DNA sequence: TGTGCCAGCAGCTTATCGTTTTCTACCCAGCCCCAGCATTTT. Its protein product is CASSLSFSTQPQHF.